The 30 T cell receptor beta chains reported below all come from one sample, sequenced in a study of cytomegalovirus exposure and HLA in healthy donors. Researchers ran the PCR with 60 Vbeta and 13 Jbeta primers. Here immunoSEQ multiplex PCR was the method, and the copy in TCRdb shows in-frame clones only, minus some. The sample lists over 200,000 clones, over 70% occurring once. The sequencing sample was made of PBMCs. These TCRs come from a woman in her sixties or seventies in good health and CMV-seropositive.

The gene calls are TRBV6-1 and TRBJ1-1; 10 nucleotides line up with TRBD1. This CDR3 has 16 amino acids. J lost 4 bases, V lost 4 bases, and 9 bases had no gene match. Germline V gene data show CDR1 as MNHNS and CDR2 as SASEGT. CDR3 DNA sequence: TGTGCCAGCAGTGCCACTACCGGGACAGGGGTCACTGAAGCTTTCTTT. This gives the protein CASSATTGTGVTEAFF.

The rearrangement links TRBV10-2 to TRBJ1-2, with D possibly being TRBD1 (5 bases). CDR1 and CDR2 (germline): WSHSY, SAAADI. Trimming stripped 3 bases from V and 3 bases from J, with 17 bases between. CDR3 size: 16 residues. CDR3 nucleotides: TGCGCCAGCAGTGACGGGGGTCGCCGGGGCGACTATGGCTACACCTTC. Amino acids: CASSDGGRRGDYGYTF.

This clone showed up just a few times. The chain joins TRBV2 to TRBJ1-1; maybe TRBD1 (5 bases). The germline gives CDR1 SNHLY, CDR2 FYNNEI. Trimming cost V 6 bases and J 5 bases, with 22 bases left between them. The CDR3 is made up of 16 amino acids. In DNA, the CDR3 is TGTGCCAGCAGCTTAGTAGGGGTAGAATTAGAAACTGAAGCTTTCTTT. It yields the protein CASSLVGVELETEAFF.

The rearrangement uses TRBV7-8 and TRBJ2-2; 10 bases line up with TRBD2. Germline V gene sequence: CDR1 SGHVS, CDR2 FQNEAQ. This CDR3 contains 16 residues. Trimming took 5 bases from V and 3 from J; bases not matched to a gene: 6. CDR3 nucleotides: TGTGCCAGCAGCCCCGGGACTAGCGCTTACACCGGGGAGCTGTTTTTT. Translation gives CASSPGTSAYTGELFF. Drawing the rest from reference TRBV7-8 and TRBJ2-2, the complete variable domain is GAGVSQSPRYKVAKRGQDVALRCDPISGHVSLFWYQQALGQGPEFLTYFQNEAQLDKSGLPSDRFFAERPEGSVSTLKIQRTQQEDSAVYLCASSPGTSAYTGELFFGEGSRLTVL.

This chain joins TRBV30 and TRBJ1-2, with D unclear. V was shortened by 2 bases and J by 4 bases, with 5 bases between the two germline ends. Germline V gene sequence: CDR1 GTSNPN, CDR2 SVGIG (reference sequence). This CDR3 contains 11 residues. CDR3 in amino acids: CAWSHSYGYTF. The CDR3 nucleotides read TGTGCCTGGAGTCACAGCTATGGCTACACCTTC.

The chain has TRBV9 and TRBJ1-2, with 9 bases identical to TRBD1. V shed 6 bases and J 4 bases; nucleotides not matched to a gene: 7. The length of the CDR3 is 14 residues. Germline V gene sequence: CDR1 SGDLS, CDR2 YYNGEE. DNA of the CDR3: TGTGCCAGCAATGCACAGGGGGCCGGCTATGGCTACACCTTC. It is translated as CASNAQGAGYGYTF.

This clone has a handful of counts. CDR3 sequence: CASSIDFSGDYGYTF. The CDR3, as DNA: TGTGCCAGTAGTATAGATTTTTCGGGAGACTATGGCTACACCTTC. V and J are TRBV19 and TRBJ1-2, with unresolved D. CDR1 is LNHDA, CDR2 SQIVND, per germline (reference sequence). Trimming stripped 0 bases from V and 3 bases from J, with 11 bases between. There are 15 residues in the CDR3.

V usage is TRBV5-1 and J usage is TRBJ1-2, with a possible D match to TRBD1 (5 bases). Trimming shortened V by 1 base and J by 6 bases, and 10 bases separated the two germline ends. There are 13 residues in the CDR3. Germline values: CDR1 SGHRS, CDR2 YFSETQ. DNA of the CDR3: TGCGCCAGCAGCTTGCAAGGGGATGATGGCTACACCTTC. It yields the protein CASSLQGDDGYTF.

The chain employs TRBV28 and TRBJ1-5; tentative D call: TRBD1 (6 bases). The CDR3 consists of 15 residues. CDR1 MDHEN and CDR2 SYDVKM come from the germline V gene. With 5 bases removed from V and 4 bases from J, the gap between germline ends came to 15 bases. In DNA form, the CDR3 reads TGTGCCAGCAGTCTTGGCGACAGGCGGAATCAGCCCCAGCATTTT. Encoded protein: CASSLGDRRNQPQHF.

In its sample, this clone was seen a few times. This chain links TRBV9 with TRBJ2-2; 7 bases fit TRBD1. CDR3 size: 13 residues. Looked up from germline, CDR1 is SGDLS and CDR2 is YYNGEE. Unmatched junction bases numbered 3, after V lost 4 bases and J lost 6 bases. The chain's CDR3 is CASSLGTAGELFF. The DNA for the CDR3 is TGTGCCAGCAGCCTTGGGACAGCCGGGGAGCTGTTTTTT.

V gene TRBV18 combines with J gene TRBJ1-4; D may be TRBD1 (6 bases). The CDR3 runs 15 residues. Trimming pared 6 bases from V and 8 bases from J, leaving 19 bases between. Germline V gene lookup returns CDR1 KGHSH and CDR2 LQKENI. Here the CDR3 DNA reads TGTGCCAGCTCCCCGCCGGGACATAATTTCGAAAAACTGTTTTTT. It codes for CASSPPGHNFEKLFF.

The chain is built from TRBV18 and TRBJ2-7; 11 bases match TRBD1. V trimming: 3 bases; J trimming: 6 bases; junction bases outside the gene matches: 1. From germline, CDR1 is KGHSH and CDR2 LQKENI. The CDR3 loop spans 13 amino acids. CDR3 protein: CASSPGQGVEQYF. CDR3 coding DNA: TGTGCCAGCTCACCGGGACAGGGGGTCGAGCAGTACTTC.

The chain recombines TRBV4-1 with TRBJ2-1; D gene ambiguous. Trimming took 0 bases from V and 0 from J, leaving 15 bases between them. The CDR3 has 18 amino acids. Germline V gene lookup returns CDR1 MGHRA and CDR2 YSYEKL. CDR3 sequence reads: CASSQESSATSSYNEQFF. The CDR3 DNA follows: TGCGCCAGCAGCCAAGAAAGTTCCGCCACGAGCTCCTACAATGAGCAGTTCTTC.

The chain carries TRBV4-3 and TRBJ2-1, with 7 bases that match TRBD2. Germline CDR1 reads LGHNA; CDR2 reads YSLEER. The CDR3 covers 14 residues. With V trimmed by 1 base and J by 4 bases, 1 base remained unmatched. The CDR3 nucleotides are TGCGCCAGCAGCCAAGTGGGGGGGTACAATGAGCAGTTCTTC. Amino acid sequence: CASSQVGGYNEQFF.

The CDR3 nucleotides read TGCGCCAGCAGGGGCCCCACGACAGGCCACTCTGGAAACACCATATATTTT. Translation: CASRGPTTGHSGNTIYF. The V call is TRBV5-1, the J call TRBJ1-3; possible D gene TRBD1, 6 bases. This CDR3 has 17 residues. CDR1 is SGHRS and CDR2 is YFSETQ in the germline V gene. Trimming cost V 5 bases and J 0 bases, with 18 bases left between them.

CDR3 nucleotide sequence: TGTGCCAGCAGTTACTCGCTAGCGGGGTCCGAGCAGTACTTC. This gives the protein CASSYSLAGSEQYF. The chain uses TRBV6-5 and TRBJ2-7; 9 nucleotides align to TRBD2. The junction had 3 bases not matched to a gene; V was cut back by 0 bases and J by 6 bases. Germline CDR1 MNHEY, CDR2 SVGAGI. The CDR3 is 14 residues long.

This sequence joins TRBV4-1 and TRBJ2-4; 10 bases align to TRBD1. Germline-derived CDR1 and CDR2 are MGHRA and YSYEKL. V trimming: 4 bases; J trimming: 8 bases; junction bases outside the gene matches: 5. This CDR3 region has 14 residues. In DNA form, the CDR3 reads TGCGCCAGCAGCCGAGACAGGGGGCGAGACATTCAGTACTTC. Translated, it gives CASSRDRGRDIQYF.

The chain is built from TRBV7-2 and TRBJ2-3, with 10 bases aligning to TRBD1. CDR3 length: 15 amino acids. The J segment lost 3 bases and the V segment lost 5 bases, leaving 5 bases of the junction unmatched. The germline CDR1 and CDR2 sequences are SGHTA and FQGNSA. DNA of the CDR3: TGTGCCAGCAGCCTCGGACAGGGGGTGACAGATACGCAGTATTTT. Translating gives CASSLGQGVTDTQYF.

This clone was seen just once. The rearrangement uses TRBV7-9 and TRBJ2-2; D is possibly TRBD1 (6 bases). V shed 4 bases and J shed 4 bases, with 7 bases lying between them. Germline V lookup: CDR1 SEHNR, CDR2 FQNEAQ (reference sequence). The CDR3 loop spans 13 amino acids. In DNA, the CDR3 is TGTGCCAGCAGCTGGACAGTCACCGGGGAGCTGTTTTTT. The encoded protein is CASSWTVTGELFF.

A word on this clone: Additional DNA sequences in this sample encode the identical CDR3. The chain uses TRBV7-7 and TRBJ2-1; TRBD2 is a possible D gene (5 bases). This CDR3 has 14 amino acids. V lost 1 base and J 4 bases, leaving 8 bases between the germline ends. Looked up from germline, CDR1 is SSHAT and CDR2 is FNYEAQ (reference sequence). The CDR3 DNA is TGTGCCAGCAGCTTAGACGGGGAATACAATGAGCAGTTCTTC. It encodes CASSLDGEYNEQFF.

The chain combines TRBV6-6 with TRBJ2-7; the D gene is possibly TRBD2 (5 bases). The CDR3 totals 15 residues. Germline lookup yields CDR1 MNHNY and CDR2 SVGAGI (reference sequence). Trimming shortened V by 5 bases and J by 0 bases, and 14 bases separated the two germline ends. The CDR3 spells CASSPQWENSYEQYF. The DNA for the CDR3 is TGTGCCAGCAGTCCCCAGTGGGAGAACTCCTACGAGCAGTACTTC.

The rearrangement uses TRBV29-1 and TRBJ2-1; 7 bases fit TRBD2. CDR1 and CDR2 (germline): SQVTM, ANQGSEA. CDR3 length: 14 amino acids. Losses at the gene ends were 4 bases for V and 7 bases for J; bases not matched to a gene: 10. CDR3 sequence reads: CSVVWGRVMNEQFF. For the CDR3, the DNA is TGCAGCGTTGTCTGGGGGAGGGTTATGAATGAGCAGTTCTTC.

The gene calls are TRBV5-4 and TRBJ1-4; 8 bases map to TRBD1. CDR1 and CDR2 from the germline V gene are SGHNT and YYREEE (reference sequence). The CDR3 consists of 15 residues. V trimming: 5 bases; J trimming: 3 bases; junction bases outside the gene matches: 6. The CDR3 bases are TGTGCCAGCAGTGCCGGACAGGGTTCTAATGAAAAACTGTTTTTT. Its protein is CASSAGQGSNEKLFF.

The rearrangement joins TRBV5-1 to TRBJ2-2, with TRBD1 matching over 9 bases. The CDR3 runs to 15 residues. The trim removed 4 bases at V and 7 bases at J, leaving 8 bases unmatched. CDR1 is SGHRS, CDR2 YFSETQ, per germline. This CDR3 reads CASSVTGGYNGELFF. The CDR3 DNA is TGCGCCAGCAGCGTGACAGGGGGGTATAACGGGGAGCTGTTTTTT.

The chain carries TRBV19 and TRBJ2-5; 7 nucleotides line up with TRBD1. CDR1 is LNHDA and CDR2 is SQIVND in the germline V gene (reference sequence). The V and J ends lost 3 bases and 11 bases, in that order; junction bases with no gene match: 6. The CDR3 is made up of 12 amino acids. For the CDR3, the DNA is TGTGCCAGTAGTATTGGGACAGACCAGCAGTACTTC. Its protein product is CASSIGTDQQYF.

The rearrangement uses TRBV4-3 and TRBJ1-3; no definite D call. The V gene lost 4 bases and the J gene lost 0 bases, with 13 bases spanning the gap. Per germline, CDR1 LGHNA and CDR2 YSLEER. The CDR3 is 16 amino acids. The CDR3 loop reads CASSPRSTSSGNTIYF. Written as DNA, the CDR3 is TGCGCCAGCAGCCCCCGGAGCACCAGCTCTGGAAACACCATATATTTT.

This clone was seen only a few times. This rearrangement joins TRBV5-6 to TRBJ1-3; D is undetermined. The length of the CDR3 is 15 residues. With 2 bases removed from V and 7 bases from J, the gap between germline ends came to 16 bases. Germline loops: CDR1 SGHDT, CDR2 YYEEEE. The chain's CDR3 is CASSLRGPGTNTIYF. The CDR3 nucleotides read TGTGCCAGCAGCTTACGAGGGCCAGGTACGAACACCATATATTTT.

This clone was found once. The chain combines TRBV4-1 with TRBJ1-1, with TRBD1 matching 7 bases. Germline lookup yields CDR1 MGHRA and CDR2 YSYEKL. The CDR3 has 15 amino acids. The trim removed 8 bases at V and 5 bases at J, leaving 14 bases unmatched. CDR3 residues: CASPKRGQGGTEAFF. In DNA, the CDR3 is TGCGCCAGCCCAAAGCGGGGGCAGGGGGGGACTGAAGCTTTCTTT.

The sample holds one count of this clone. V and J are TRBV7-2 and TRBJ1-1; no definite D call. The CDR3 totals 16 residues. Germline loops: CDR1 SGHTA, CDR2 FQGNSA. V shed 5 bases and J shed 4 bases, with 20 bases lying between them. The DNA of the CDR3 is TGTGCCAGCAGCCCCGTTTATCGGGGAAAGGGCACTGAAGCTTTCTTT. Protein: CASSPVYRGKGTEAFF.

CDR3 sequence reads: CASSWSGAYNEQFF. The CDR3 DNA is TGTGCCAGCAGCTGGTCAGGGGCCTACAATGAGCAGTTCTTC. J is TRBJ2-1 and V is TRBV7-9, with a weak D call TRBD1 (6 bases). Trimming cost V 4 bases and J 2 bases, with 9 bases left between them. This CDR3 is built from 14 residues. The V gene's germline CDR1 is SEHNR and CDR2 FQNEAQ (reference sequence).